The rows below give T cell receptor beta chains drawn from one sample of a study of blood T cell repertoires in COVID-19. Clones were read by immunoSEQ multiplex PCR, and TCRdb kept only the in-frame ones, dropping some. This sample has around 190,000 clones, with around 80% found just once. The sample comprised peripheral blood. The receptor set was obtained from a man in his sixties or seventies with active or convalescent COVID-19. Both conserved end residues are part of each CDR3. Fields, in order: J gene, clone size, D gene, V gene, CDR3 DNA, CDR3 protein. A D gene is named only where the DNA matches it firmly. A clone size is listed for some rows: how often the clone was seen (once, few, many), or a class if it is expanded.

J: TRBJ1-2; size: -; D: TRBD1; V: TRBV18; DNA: TGTGCCAGCTCAACAGGGGGCGGCTATGGCTACACCTTC; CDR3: CASSTGGGYGYTF
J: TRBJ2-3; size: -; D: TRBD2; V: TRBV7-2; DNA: TGTGCCAGCAGCTGGACTAGCGGGGGTCCAGATACGCAGTATTTT; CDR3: CASSWTSGGPDTQYF
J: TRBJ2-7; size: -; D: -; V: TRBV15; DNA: TGTGCCACCAGCAGAGGGCAGGGGCTCTCCTACGAGCAGTACTTC; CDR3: CATSRGQGLSYEQYF
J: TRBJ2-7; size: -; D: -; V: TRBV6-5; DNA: TGTGCCAGCAGGCGACAGGTCTCCTACGAGCAGTACTTC; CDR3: CASRRQVSYEQYF
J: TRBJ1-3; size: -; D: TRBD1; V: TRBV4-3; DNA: TGCGCCAGCAGCCAGTTGGGGGGACAGTACAGAAACACCATATATTTT; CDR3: CASSQLGGQYRNTIYF
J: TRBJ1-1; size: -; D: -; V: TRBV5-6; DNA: TGTGCCAGCAGCCGACGCTGGGGAGGAACTGAAGCTTTCTTT; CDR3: CASSRRWGGTEAFF
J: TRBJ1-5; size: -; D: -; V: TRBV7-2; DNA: TGTGCCAGCAGCTTAGGGCAGGGAATTGAGAAGCCCCAGCATTTT; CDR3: CASSLGQGIEKPQHF
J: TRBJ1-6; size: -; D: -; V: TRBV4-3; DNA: TGCGCCAGCAGCCAAGATCAACAGCCTTCACCCCTCCACTTT; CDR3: CASSQDQQPSPLHF
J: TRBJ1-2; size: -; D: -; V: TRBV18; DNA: TGTGCCAGCTCAGGAGAAGCTAACTATGGCTACACCTTC; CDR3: CASSGEANYGYTF
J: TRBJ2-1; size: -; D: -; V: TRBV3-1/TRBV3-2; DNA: TGTGCCAGCAGCCAAGCGGGATTCTCCTACAATGAGCAGTTCTTC; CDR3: CASSQAGFSYNEQFF
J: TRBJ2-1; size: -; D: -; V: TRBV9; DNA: TGTGCCAGCAGCGTAGAAATTCGTCCCGAGGAAGCGCAGTTCTTC; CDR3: CASSVEIRPEEAQFF
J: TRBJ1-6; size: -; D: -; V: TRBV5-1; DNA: TGCGCCAGCAGCCTTACAGGGACCCCTGATAATTCACCCCTCCACTTT; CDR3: CASSLTGTPDNSPLHF
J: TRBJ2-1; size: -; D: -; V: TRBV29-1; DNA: TGCAGCGTTGCTAGAGGACTTTACAATGAGCAGTTCTTC; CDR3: CSVARGLYNEQFF
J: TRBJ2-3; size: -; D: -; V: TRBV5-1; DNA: TGCGCCAGCAATCACCCTGACCGCGGTGTTACGCAGTATTTT; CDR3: CASNHPDRGVTQYF
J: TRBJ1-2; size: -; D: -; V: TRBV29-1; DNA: TGCAGCGTTGAGGGGAGGTCTCGGGGCTACACCTTC; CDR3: CSVEGRSRGYTF
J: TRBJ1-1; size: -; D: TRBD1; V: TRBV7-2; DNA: TGTGCCAGCAGCCGTGGACAGGGCGGCACTGAAGCTTTCTTT; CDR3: CASSRGQGGTEAFF
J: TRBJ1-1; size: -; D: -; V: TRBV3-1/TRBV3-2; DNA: TGTGCCAGCAGCCAACGCGGGGGAGGAAACACTGAAGCTTTCTTT; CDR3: CASSQRGGGNTEAFF
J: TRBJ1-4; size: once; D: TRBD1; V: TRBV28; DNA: TGTGCCAGCAGTTCGAACAGGGGAGAAAAACTGTTTTTT; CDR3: CASSSNRGEKLFF
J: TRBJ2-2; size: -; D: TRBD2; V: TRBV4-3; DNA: TGCGCCAGCAGCCAAGAGGGACTAGCCAGCACCGGGGAGCTGTTTTTT; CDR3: CASSQEGLASTGELFF
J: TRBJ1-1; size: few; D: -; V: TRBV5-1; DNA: TGCGCCAGCAGCTTGGGACATGAGAACACTGAAGCTTTCTTT; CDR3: CASSLGHENTEAFF
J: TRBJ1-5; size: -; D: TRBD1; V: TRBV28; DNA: TGTGCCAGCAGTTCCCCAGGGGGCGATCAGCCCCAGCATTTT; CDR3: CASSSPGGDQPQHF
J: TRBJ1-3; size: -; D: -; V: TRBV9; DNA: TGTGCCAGCAGCGTAGCGGGGGACTCTGGAAACACCATATATTTT; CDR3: CASSVAGDSGNTIYF
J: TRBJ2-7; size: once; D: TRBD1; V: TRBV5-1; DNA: TGCGCCAGCAGCTCCGGGACAGGGGTCTACGAGCAGTACTTC; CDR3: CASSSGTGVYEQYF
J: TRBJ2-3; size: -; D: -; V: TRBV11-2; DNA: TGTGCCAGCGCGCAAGGAGACGGGTCTTCAGATACGCAGTATTTT; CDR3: CASAQGDGSSDTQYF
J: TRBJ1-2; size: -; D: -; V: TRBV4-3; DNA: TGCGCCAGCAGCCAAGATCGCCTCAGATTCGATGGCTACACCTTC; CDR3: CASSQDRLRFDGYTF
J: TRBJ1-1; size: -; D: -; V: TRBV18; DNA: TGTGCCAGCTCACCACCACGCGGGGAGAACACTGAAGCTTTCTTT; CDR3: CASSPPRGENTEAFF
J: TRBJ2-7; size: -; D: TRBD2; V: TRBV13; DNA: TGTGCCAGCAGCCTCGGGGGGAGACAATCCTACGAGCAGTACTTC; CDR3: CASSLGGRQSYEQYF
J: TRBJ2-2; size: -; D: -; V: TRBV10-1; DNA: TGCGCCACCCAAAGGGGCTTTAACACCGGGGAGCTGTTTTTT; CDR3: CATQRGFNTGELFF
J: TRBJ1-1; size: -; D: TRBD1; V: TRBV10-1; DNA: TGCGCCAGCAGAGCGACAGGGGGTACTGAAGCTTTCTTT; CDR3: CASRATGGTEAFF
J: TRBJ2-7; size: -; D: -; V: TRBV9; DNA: TGTGCCAGCAGCCAAGCCCGCCGTCACCTCAGGGCTTGCGCTTACGAGCAGTACTTC; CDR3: CASSQARRHLRACAYEQYF
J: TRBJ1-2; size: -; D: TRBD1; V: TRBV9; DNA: TGTGCCAGCAGCCGCGGACAGGGGAGGGACTATGGCTACACCTTC; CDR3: CASSRGQGRDYGYTF
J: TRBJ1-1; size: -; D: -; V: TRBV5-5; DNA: TGTGCCAGCAGCTTGGGTGGGACGGCGGGGGACACTGAAGCTTTCTTT; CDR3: CASSLGGTAGDTEAFF
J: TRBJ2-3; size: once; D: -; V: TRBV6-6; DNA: TGTGCCAGCAGTTCTACGCGTTACAGGGTGGAAGATACGCAGTATTTT; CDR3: CASSSTRYRVEDTQYF
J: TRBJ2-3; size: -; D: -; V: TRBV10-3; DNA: TGTGCCATCAGGAAATACACACTACCCGACAGCACAGATACGCAGTATTTT; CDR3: CAIRKYTLPDSTDTQYF
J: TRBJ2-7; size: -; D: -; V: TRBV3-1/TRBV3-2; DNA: TGTGCCAGCGAGGGCCTGTACTACGAGCAGTACTTC; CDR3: CASEGLYYEQYF
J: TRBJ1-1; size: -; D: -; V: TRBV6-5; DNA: TGTGCCATCAGGGAGAGCACTGAAGCTTTCTTT; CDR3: CAIRESTEAFF
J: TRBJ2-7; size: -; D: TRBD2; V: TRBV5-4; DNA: TGTGCCAGCAGGGCGGGAGAACGGGGCGCGTACGAGCAGTACTTC; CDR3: CASRAGERGAYEQYF
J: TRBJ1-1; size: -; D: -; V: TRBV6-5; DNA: TGTGCCAGCAGTTACACCTCCGGGGGGAAAGCTTTCTTT; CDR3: CASSYTSGGKAFF
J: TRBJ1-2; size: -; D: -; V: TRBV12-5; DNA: TGTGCTAGTGGTTTGGTACCGGGGAGGGAGGACTATGGCTACACCTTC; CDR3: CASGLVPGREDYGYTF
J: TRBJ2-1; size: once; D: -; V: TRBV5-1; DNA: TGCGCCAGCAGCCCCCAGGGGGGATCCTCCTACAATGAGCAGTTCTTC; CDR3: CASSPQGGSSYNEQFF
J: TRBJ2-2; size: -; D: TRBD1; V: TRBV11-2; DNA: TGTGCCAGCAGCCCGACAGGGACCGGGGAGCTGTTTTTT; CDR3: CASSPTGTGELFF
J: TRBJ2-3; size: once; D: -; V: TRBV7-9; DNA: TGTGCCAGCAGCTTAGAAAGGGGTGCAGATACGCAGTATTTT; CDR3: CASSLERGADTQYF
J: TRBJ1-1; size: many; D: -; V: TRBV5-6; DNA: TGTGCCAGCAGCTTTTCGCCTACAGGTCGCCAAGCTTTCTTT; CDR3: CASSFSPTGRQAFF
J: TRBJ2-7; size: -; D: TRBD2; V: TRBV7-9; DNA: TGTGCCAGCAGCCGAGCGGGAGTAATGGACGAGCAGTACTTC; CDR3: CASSRAGVMDEQYF
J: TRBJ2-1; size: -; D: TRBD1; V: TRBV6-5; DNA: TGTGCCAGCAGTCGACAGGGAAGTGAATACAATGAGCAGTTCTTC; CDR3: CASSRQGSEYNEQFF
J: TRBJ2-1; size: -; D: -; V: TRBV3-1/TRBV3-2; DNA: TGTGCCAGCAGCGAGAGCCCCGTAATCAATGAGCAGTTCTTC; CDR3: CASSESPVINEQFF
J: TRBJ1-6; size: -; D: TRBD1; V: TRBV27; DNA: TGTGCCAGCAGTTGGACCACAGGGGGGAATTCACCCCTCCACTTT; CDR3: CASSWTTGGNSPLHF
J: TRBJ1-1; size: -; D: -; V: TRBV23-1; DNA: TGCGCCACCGGACGGAGGATCGAAGCTTTCTTT; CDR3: CATGRRIEAFF
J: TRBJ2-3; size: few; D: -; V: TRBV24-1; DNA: TGTGCCACTGCCGGAGGAGGAGGAAGCACAGATACGCAGTATTTT; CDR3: CATAGGGGSTDTQYF
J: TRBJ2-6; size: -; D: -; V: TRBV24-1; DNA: TGTGCCACCAGTGATGGGACAACTGGGGCCAACGTCCTGACTTTC; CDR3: CATSDGTTGANVLTF
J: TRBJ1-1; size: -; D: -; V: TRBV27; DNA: TGTGCCAGCAGTATCGGACAGCTTAACACTGAAGCTTTCTTT; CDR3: CASSIGQLNTEAFF
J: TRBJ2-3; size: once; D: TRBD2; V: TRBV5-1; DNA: TGCGCCAGCATTGCTAGCGGGAGTTCAGATACGCAGTATTTT; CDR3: CASIASGSSDTQYF
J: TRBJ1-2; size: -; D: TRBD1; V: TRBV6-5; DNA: TGTGCCAGCAGTTACTTCGCCCGACAGGGTTCCTATGGCTACACCTTC; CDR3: CASSYFARQGSYGYTF
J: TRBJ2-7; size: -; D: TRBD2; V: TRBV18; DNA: TGTGCCAGCTCACCTAGCCAGCGGGAGGTGGGTGAGCAGTACTTC; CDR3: CASSPSQREVGEQYF
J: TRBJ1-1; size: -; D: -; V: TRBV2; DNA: TGTGCCAGCAAGGTGGCAAGCGTGAACACTGAAGCTTTCTTT; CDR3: CASKVASVNTEAFF